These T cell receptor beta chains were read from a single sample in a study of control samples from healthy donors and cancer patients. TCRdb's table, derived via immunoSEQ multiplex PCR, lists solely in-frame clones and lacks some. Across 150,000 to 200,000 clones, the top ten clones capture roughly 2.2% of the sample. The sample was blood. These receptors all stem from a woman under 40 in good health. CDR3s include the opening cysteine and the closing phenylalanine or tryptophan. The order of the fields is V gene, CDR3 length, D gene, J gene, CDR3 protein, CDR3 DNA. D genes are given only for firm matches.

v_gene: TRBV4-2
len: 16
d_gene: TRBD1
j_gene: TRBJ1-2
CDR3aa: CASSQSVPGGGYGYTF
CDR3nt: TGTGCCAGCAGCCAGAGCGTACCAGGGGGAGGATATGGCTACACCTTC

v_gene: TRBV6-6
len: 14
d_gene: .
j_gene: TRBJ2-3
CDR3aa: CATVSLSSTDTQYF
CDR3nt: TGTGCCACCGTCAGCCTCTCTAGCACAGATACGCAGTATTTT

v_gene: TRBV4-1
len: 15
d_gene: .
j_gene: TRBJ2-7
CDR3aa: CASSPTGITPYEQYF
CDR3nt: TGCGCCAGCAGCCCGACGGGAATAACGCCCTACGAGCAGTACTTC

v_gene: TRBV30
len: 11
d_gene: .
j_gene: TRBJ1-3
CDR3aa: CAWTRLNTIYF
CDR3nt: TGTGCCTGGACTAGACTAAACACCATATATTTT

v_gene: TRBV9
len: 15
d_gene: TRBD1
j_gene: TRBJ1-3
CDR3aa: CASSAGGDSGNTIYF
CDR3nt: TGTGCCAGCAGCGCAGGGGGGGACTCTGGAAACACCATATATTTT

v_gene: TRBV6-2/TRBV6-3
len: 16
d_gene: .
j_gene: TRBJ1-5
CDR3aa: CASSYRGVAHNQPQHF
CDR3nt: TGTGCCAGCAGTTACAGGGGGGTAGCGCACAATCAGCCCCAGCATTTT

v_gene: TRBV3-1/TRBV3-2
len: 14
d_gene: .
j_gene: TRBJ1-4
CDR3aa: CASRPGPYNEKLFF
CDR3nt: TGTGCCAGCAGGCCCGGGCCTTATAATGAAAAACTGTTTTTT

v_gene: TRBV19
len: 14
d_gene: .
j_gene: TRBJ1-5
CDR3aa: CASSRDRWNQPQHF
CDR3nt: TGTGCCAGTAGTAGAGACAGGTGGAATCAGCCCCAGCATTTT

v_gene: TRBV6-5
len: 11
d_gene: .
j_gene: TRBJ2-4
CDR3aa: CASSYRGPQYF
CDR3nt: TGTGCCAGCAGTTACCGGGGCCCTCAGTACTTC

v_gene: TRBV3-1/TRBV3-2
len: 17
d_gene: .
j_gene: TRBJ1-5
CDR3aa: CASSPRLTLSGNQPQHF
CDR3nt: TGTGCCAGCAGCCCTCGATTGACATTGAGCGGCAATCAGCCCCAGCATTTT

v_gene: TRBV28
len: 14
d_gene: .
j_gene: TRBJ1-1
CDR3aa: CASSLSPMNTEAFF
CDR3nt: TGTGCCAGCAGTTTATCTCCTATGAACACTGAAGCTTTCTTT

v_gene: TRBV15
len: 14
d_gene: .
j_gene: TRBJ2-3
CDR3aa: CATSRVAGGDTQYF
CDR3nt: TGTGCCACCAGCAGAGTGGCCGGAGGAGATACGCAGTATTTT

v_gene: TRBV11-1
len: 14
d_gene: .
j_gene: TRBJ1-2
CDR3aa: CASSLRIGQGGYTF
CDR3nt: TGTGCCAGCAGCCTCCGCATAGGTCAGGGAGGCTACACCTTC

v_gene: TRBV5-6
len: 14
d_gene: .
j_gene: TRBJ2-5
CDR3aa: CASSLGPLGETQYF
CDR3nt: TGTGCCAGCAGCCTGGGCCCTTTGGGGGAGACCCAGTACTTC

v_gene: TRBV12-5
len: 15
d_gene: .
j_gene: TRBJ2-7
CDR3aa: CASGCLGTWPYEQYF
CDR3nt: TGTGCTAGTGGTTGCCTCGGGACATGGCCCTACGAGCAGTACTTC

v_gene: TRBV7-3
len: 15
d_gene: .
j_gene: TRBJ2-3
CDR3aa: CASSLKRAGTDTQYF
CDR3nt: TGTGCCAGCAGCCTTAAACGGGCGGGCACAGATACGCAGTATTTT

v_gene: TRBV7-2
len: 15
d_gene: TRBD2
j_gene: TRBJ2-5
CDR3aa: CASSPGGALWETQYF
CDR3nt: TGTGCCAGCAGCCCCGGGGGGGCCTTATGGGAGACCCAGTACTTC

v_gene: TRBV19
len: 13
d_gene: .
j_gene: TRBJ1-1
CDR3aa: CASRGDKNTEAFF
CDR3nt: TGTGCCAGTCGTGGGGACAAGAACACTGAAGCTTTCTTT

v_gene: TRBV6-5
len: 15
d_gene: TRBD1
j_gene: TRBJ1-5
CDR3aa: CATRSGTGGDQPQHF
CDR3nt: TGTGCCACCCGATCGGGGACAGGCGGGGATCAGCCCCAGCATTTT

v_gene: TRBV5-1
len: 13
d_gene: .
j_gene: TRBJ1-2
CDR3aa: CASSLERLKGYTF
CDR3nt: TGCGCCAGCAGCTTGGAAAGGCTTAAGGGCTACACCTTC

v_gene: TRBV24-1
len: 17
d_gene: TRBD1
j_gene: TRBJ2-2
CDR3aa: CATSDFGTGVKDGELFF
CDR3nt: TGTGCCACCAGTGATTTTGGAACAGGGGTCAAGGACGGGGAGCTGTTTTTT

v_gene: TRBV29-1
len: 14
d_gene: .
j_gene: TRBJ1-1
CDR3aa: CSVETFLMPVEAFF
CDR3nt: TGCAGCGTTGAAACTTTCCTGATGCCTGTTGAAGCTTTCTTT

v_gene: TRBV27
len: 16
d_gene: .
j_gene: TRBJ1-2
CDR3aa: CASSLSSAGRIYGYTF
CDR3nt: TGTGCCAGCAGTTTAAGTTCGGCGGGGCGGATCTATGGCTACACCTTC

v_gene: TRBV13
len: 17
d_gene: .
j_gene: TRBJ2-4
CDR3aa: CASSSNSVVLGKNIQYF
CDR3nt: TGTGCCAGCAGCTCTAATTCAGTAGTCTTAGGCAAAAACATTCAGTACTTC

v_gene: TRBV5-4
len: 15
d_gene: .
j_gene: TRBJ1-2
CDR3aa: CASSLAWRPNYGYTF
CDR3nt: TGTGCCAGCAGCTTGGCTTGGAGGCCAAACTATGGCTACACCTTC

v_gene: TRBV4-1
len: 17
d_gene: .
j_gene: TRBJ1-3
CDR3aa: CASSQDQLALSGNTIYF
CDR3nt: TGCGCCAGCAGCCAAGATCAACTGGCGCTCTCTGGAAACACCATATATTTT

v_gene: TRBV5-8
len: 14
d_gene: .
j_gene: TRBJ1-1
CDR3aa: CASSPPIIDPEAFF
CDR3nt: TGTGCCAGCAGCCCTCCTATTATTGACCCTGAAGCTTTCTTT

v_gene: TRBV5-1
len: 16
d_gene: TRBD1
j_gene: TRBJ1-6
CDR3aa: CASSSHLGTDLSPLHF
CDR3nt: TGCGCCAGCAGCTCCCACCTCGGGACAGACCTTTCACCCCTCCACTTT

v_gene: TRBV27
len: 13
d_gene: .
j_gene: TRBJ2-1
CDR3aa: CASSFSQYNEQFF
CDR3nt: TGTGCCAGCAGTTTTTCGCAGTACAATGAGCAGTTCTTC

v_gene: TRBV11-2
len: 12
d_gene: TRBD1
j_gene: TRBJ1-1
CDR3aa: CASSRDRERAFF
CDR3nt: TGTGCCAGCAGCAGGGACAGGGAGAGAGCTTTCTTT

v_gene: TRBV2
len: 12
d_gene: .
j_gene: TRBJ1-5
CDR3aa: CASSPEGQPQHF
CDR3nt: TGTGCCAGCAGTCCGGAGGGTCAGCCCCAGCATTTT

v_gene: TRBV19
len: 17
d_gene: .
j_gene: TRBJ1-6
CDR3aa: CASSPVTASSYNSPLHF
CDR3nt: TGTGCCAGTAGTCCCGTAACAGCGAGCTCCTATAATTCACCCCTCCACTTT

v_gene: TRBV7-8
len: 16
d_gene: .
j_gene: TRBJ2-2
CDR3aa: CASSLSGQTNTGELFF
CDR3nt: TGTGCCAGCAGCTTATCAGGACAGACGAACACCGGGGAGCTGTTTTTT

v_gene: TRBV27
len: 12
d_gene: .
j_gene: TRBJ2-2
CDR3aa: CASSPLTGELFF
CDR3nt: TGTGCCAGCAGTCCCTTGACAGGGGAGCTGTTTTTT

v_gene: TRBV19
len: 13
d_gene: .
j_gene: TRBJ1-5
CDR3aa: CASSITRTQPQHF
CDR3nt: TGTGCCAGTAGTATAACTCGGACTCAACCCCAGCATTTT

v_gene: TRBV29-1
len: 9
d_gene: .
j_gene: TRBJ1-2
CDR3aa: CSVDRGYTF
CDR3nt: TGCAGCGTTGACAGGGGCTACACCTTC

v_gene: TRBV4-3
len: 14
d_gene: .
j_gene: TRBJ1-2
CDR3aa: CASSQDVGSDGYTF
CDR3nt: TGCGCCAGCAGCCAAGATGTAGGGTCGGATGGCTACACCTTC

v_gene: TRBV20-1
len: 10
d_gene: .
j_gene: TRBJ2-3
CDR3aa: CSTILDTQYF
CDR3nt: TGCAGTACAATCCTAGATACGCAGTATTTT

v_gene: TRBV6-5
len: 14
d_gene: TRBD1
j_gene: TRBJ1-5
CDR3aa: CASSQTGRGQPQHF
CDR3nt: TGTGCCAGCAGCCAGACAGGGCGGGGTCAGCCCCAGCATTTT

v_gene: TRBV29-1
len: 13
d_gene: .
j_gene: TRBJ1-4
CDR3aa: CSVTGRGDEKLFF
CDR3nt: TGCAGCGTGACGGGCAGGGGAGACGAAAAACTGTTTTTT

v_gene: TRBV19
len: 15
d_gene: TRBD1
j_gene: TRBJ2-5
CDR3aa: CASSREAGGEETQYF
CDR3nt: TGTGCCAGTAGCCGCGAAGCAGGGGGAGAAGAGACCCAGTACTTC

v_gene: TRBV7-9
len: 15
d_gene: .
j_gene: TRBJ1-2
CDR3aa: CASSDGRDIDYGYTF
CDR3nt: TGTGCCAGCAGCGACGGGAGGGACATAGACTATGGCTACACCTTC

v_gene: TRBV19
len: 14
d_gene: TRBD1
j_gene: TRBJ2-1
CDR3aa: CASRSGTADNEQFF
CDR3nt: TGTGCCAGTAGATCCGGGACAGCCGACAATGAGCAGTTCTTC

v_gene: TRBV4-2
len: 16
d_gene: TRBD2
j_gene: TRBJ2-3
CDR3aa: CASSHEGGGRTDTQYF
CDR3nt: TGTGCCAGCAGCCACGAGGGCGGGGGGCGCACAGATACGCAGTATTTT

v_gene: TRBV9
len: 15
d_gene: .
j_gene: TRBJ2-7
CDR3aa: CASSVGGTATYEQYF
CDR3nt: TGTGCCAGCAGCGTAGGGGGGACCGCCACCTACGAGCAGTACTTC

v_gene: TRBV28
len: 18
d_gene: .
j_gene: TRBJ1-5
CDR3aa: CASSSGYSAASSNQPQHF
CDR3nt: TGTGCCAGCAGTTCGGGATACTCAGCCGCCTCTAGCAATCAGCCCCAGCATTTT

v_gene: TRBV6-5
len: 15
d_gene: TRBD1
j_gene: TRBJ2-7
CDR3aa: CASTLLVGQSYEQYF
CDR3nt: TGTGCCAGCACCCTACTAGTGGGACAGTCCTACGAGCAGTACTTC

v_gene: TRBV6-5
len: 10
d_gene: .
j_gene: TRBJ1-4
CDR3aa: CATWNEKLFF
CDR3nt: TGTGCCACGTGGAATGAAAAACTGTTTTTT

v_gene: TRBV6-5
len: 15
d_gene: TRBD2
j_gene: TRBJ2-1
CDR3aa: CASSYKRGVYNEQFF
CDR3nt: TGTGCCAGCAGTTACAAGCGGGGGGTCTACAATGAGCAGTTCTTC

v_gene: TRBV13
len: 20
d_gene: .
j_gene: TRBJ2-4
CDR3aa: CASSFRGGTQVDLAKNIQYF
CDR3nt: TGTGCCAGCAGCTTTCGTGGGGGGACCCAAGTGGATCTAGCCAAAAACATTCAGTACTTC

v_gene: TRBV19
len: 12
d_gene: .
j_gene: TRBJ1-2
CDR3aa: CASSTGRNGYTF
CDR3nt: TGTGCCAGTAGTACGGGGCGTAATGGCTACACCTTC

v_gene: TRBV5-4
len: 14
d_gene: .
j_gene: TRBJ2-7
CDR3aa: CASSSGTGDYEQYF
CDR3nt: TGTGCCAGCAGCTCCGGGACGGGAGATTACGAGCAGTACTTC

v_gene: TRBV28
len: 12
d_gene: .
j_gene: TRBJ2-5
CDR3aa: CASSRAPETQYF
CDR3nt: TGTGCCAGCAGTAGGGCGCCAGAGACCCAGTACTTC

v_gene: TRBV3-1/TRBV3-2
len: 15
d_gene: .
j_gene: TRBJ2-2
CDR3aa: CASSHASRGTGELFF
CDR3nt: TGTGCCAGCAGCCATGCCTCCAGGGGCACCGGGGAGCTGTTTTTT